The T cell receptor (beta chain) described here comes from a study of blood T cell repertoires in COVID-19. The overall study: Italy, Spain and the United States were the sources of the convalescent and acute COVID-19 samples. In each case, the material was cDNA or gDNA derived from T cells, B-cell-depleted T cells, or PBMCs.

This CDR3 is 16 amino acids long. Germline V gene sequence: CDR1 MDHEN, CDR2 SYDVKM. V lost 5 bases to trimming and J lost 1 base; unmatched junction nucleotides: 7. As processed by the authors: How many nucleated cells were present was estimated from reference gene primer amplification. Using immunoSEQ multiplex PCR, the repertoire was profiled, and TCRdb retains in-frame clones only, with some absent. From that table come the V and J calls and clone size; the DNA was used to work out D and trimming. The table includes about 83,000 clones, approximately 85% detected once. The J gene is TRBJ2-2, the V gene TRBV28, with 7 bases aligning to TRBD1. Specimen: peripheral blood. This sequence originates from a man in his fifties or sixties with active COVID-19. CDR3 sequence: CASSNTRDRNTGELFF. DNA of the CDR3: TGTGCCAGCAGTAACACCCGGGACAGGAACACCGGGGAGCTGTTTTTT.